This TCR beta chain comes out of a study of STAT3 mutations in large granular lymphocyte leukemia. Points from the study as a whole: At least one immunodominant TCR beta clonotype appeared in every T-cell large granular lymphocyte leukemia patient. All newly emerging clones after therapy were STAT3 wild type.

The repertoire was sequenced with immunoSEQ multiplex PCR; TCRdb's copy has only in-frame clones and lacks some. The table has 20,000 to 30,000 clones, roughly 93% seen once. A word on this clone: Its target is unknown.

The clonotype comes from a middle-aged man with T-cell large granular lymphocyte leukemia. Some clones in this sample may be carry-over from other donors' samples. The sequenced material came from peripheral blood mononuclear cells.

CDR3 protein: CASSATLNYGYTF. The CDR3, as DNA: TGTGCCAGCAGCGCCACACTTAACTATGGCTACACCTTC. This chain links TRBV7-2 with TRBJ1-2; D uncertain. The CDR3 runs to 13 residues. Germline CDR1 and CDR2: SGHTA and FQGNSA. V was trimmed by 5 bases and J by 1 base, leaving 8 bases between them.